This paragraph covers one T cell receptor (beta chain) sequence. Its antigen is unidentified. Produced via immunoSEQ multiplex PCR; TCRdb's table is partial and in-frame only. This table holds several thousand clones, about 89% found once. This sample was included in a study of chemoradiotherapy in HPV16-positive cancers. Repertoires were sampled repeatedly during chemoradiotherapy. Germline V gives CDR1 SGHTA, CDR2 FQGNSA. Trimming removed 1 base at V and 3 bases at J, with 10 bases between. There are 15 residues in the CDR3. Points from the study as a whole: In HPV16-positive patients, HPV-responsive T-cell expansion tracked better recurrence-free survival. During treatment, candidate HPV-specific clones and E7-related motifs expanded in tumor. Only a couple of HPV16-positive patients supplied the functional HPV-specificity definition.

The gene calls are TRBV7-2 and TRBJ2-1; D uncertain. The specimen was collected from a patient who underwent chemoradiotherapy. The clonotype originates from a human donor with HPV-associated anogenital cancer. CDR3 residues: CASSLVMAGYNEQFF. The CDR3 bases are TGTGCCAGCAGCTTAGTGATGGCTGGCTACAATGAGCAGTTCTTC.